The clone carrying this T cell receptor (beta chain) has a handful of counts. Its antigen is undetermined. The CDR3 length is 17 residues. In germline, CDR1 is KGHSH, CDR2 LQKENI. With 3 bases clipped from V and 6 bases from J, the junction kept 14 bases outside the gene matches. Both 60 Vbeta primers and 13 Jbeta primers went into the PCR. Sequenced by immunoSEQ multiplex PCR; TCRdb stores in-frame clones only, minus some. Among about 150,000 clones listed, about 74% were seen once. These data belong to a study of cytomegalovirus exposure and HLA in healthy donors. Overall study findings and caveats: As a later analysis showed, a missense DCLRE1C variant was linked to trimming of TCR beta V- and J-genes. Relative to the approximately 660-donor mean, N-insertions were reportedly fewer in an Asian-associated ancestry cluster in a later analysis.

This clonotype originated in a middle-aged woman in good health and CMV-seronegative. V and J are TRBV18 and TRBJ1-5; TRBD1 agrees at 7 bases. The specimen was PBMCs. The CDR3 sequence: CASSPIQGDEASQPQHF. The CDR3 bases are TGTGCCAGCTCACCGATTCAGGGGGATGAAGCAAGTCAGCCCCAGCATTTT.